This TCR beta chain stems from a study of regulatory T cells in long-lasting Graves disease. Findings and limits, study-wide: Those with persistent disease had in common more public clonotypes (about 3,000) than new patients (about 900). Repertoires from persistent disease leaned toward TRBV28, TRBJ1-2 and TRBJ2-5. TCR diversity in persistent Graves' patients was below that of newly diagnosed ones.

With 8 bases removed from V and 6 bases from J, the gap between germline ends came to 14 bases. The CDR3 totals 14 residues. Germline lookup yields CDR1 MNHNS and CDR2 SASEGT. With iRepertoire HTBI primers and Arm-PCR of CDR3 regions, TCR beta libraries were built. In TCRdb, the multiplex PCR reads were re-called with MiXCR into one record per CDR3 protein. The table lists 650,000 to 850,000 distinct CDR3 sequences, around 32% of them singletons, with roughly 41% in the top ten. This clonotype was seen more than once but under ten times. Its antigen is unknown. Indicated time point: persistent/refractory GD, antithyroid drugs over 5 years with positive TRAb. The authors made the TCR library using RNA they extracted from PBMCs.

The material was peripheral blood mononuclear cells (PBMCs), obtained when the disease was refractory, from a patient treated with antithyroid drugs. The clonotype comes from a female donor with Graves disease. The chain is built from TRBV6-1 and TRBJ1-6; D remains unclear. CDR3 in amino acids: CASCTVEGNSPLHF. The DNA of the CDR3 is TGTGCCAGCTGTACAGTAGAGGGTAATTCACCCCTCCACTTT.